The clone carrying this T cell receptor beta chain was seen just once. Its antigen is still unknown. The record originates from a study of cytomegalovirus exposure and HLA in healthy donors. About the study: Early released data comprised tens of millions of unique TCRs from HLA-typed donors. Broader study findings: Several of the most significant clusters appeared, in a later analysis, to be linked to common viral pathogens.

CDR1 and CDR2 from the germline V gene are SEHNR and FQNEAQ (reference sequence). J gave up 3 bases and V 5 bases, and 8 bases lay outside the gene matches. This CDR3 is 15 amino acids long. The primer mix had 60 Vbeta and 13 Jbeta primers. Sequencing was performed with immunoSEQ multiplex PCR; in TCRdb, only in-frame clones are kept and a portion is missing. The sample lists 95,000 to 100,000 clones, roughly 80% occurring once. The V call is TRBV7-9, the J call TRBJ1-1; 8 bases line up with TRBD1. The receptor's source is a man aged 35-49 years in good health and CMV-seronegative. The specimen sequenced was PBMCs. The DNA for the CDR3 is TGTGCCAGCAGCCCCAGACAGGGGTCTGACACTGAAGCTTTCTTT. Amino acids: CASSPRQGSDTEAFF.